This T cell receptor (beta chain) was profiled in a study of T cells in Graves' hyperthyroidism and ophthalmopathy. Germline V gives CDR1 SGDLS, CDR2 YYNGEE. There are 16 residues in the CDR3. Unmatched junction bases numbered 5, after V lost 0 bases and J lost 3 bases. TCR beta CDR3 regions were amplified from RNA. The HTBI primer set drove a first-round RT-PCR of the TCR CDR3. TCRdb called the multiplex PCR reads again in MiXCR, with one record for every CDR3 protein. The data show hundreds of thousands of distinct CDR3 sequences, about 15% seen once. This clonotype was obtained from a woman under 30 with Graves' hyperthyroidism. The sequencing input was blood. The V call is TRBV9, the J call TRBJ2-3, with 9 bases that match TRBD2. CDR3 nucleotides: TGTGCCAGCAGCGTAGAGCCGCGGGGGGGGACAGATACGCAGTATTTT. Translating it yields CASSVEPRGGTDTQYF.